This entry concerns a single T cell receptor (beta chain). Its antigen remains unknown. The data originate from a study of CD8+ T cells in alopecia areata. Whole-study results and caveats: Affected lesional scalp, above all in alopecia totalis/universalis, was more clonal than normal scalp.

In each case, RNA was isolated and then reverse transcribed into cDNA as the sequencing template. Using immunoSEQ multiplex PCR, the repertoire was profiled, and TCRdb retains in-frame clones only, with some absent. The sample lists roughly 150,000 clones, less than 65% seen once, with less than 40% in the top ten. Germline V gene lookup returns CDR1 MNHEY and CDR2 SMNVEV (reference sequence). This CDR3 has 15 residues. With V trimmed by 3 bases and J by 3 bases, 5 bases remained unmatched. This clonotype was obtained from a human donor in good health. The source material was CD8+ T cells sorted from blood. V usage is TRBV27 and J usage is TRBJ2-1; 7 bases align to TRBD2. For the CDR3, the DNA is TGTGCCAGCAGTTTCTCTAGCGGCCTCTACAATGAGCAGTTCTTC. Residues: CASSFSSGLYNEQFF.